The sequence of this T cell receptor (beta chain) was determined in a study of coeliac disease. This clone was seen once. The antigen is undetermined. Study conclusions and caveats: In active celiac disease, intraepithelial and lamina propria TRB and TRG repertoires were less clonal than controls.

Germline V gene lookup returns CDR1 SGDLS and CDR2 YYNGEE. The CDR3 is made up of 16 amino acids. V shed 3 bases, J shed 5 bases, and the junction held 10 bases outside the gene matches. TCRdb's table, derived via immunoSEQ multiplex PCR, lists solely in-frame clones and lacks some. Here the sample spans thousands of clones, roughly two thirds being singletons. V is TRBV9 and J is TRBJ1-2; 10 bases fit TRBD1. Sequences were obtained from lamina propria lymphocytes from the gut. This TCR was recovered from a woman aged 18-29 years with active celiac disease. The CDR3 protein is CASSAVRTGGGYGYTF. The CDR3 DNA is TGTGCCAGCAGCGCGGTTAGGACAGGGGGAGGATATGGCTACACCTTC.